The present entry profiles one T cell receptor beta chain with its context. This table comes from immunoSEQ multiplex PCR, and its TCRdb copy is limited to in-frame clones, with some not included. Altogether tens of thousands of clones are present, approximately 90% being singletons, with the ten largest covering around 4%. The sample originates from a study of control samples from healthy donors and cancer patients. The CDR3 consists of 13 residues. Germline V gene sequence: CDR1 MNHEY, CDR2 SVGAGI. V dropped 6 bases and J dropped 1 base, with 6 bases sitting between them. The sequence was obtained from a woman between 50 and 59 years old in good health. Sequencing was carried out using blood. V and J are TRBV6-5 and TRBJ2-2, with D hard to call. The CDR3 nucleotides read TGTGCCAGCAGGTTCCGGAACACCGGGGAGCTGTTTTTT. Translating it yields CASRFRNTGELFF.